The rows below give T cell receptor beta chains drawn from one sample of a study of patients and donors after allogeneic stem cell transplantation. Via MiXCR, TCRdb re-called the RT-PCR reads, giving one row per CDR3 protein. Here the sample spans more than 850,000 distinct CDR3 sequences, about a sixth being singletons. The sample was blood, either unsorted or a sorted T cell fraction (not recorded which). The receptors come from a human donor who was either an allogeneic HSCT recipient or a stem cell or donor lymphocyte infusion donor (not recorded which). It is not recorded whose cells these are; they may come from a transplant donor. Both conserved end residues are part of each CDR3. The order of the fields is D gene, J gene, clone size, V gene, CDR3 protein, CDR3 DNA. A D gene is named only where the DNA matches it firmly. Clone size is stated in some rows and not others, as once, few, many or a class when expanded.

>TRBD2|TRBJ2-1|.|TRBV5-1
CASSLVGVAGLNEQFF
TGCGCCAGCAGCTTGGTCGGGGTAGCGGGACTAAATGAGCAGTTCTTC
>.|TRBJ2-7|.|TRBV14
CASSYRDGPYEQYF
TGTGCCAGCAGCTACCGGGACGGACCCTACGAGCAGTACTTC
>.|TRBJ1-1|.|TRBV4-1
CASSQVGGTNTEAFF
TGCGCCAGCAGCCAAGTGGGGGGGACAAACACTGAAGCTTTCTTT
>TRBD2|TRBJ2-7|.|TRBV7-2
CASSFRGGPSYEQYF
TGTGCCAGCAGCTTTCGCGGGGGGCCCTCCTACGAGCAGTACTTC
>.|TRBJ2-7|.|TRBV6-2/TRBV6-3
CATDDRRSYEQYF
TGTGCCACCGATGACAGGCGCTCCTACGAGCAGTACTTC
>TRBD2|TRBJ2-5|.|TRBV30
CAWSTGLAGIQETQYF
TGTGCCTGGAGTACGGGACTAGCGGGGATCCAAGAGACCCAGTACTTC
>TRBD2|TRBJ2-2|many|TRBV6-1
CASKKGLAAGELFF
TGTGCCAGCAAGAAGGGACTAGCAGCCGGGGAGCTGTTTTTT
>.|TRBJ2-5|many|TRBV10-3
CASSEVVGIEETQYF
TGTGCCTCATCGGAGGTAGTAGGGATCGAAGAGACCCAGTACTTC
>.|TRBJ2-7|few|TRBV13
CASSPSRGLDEQYF
TGTGCCAGCAGCCCTAGTAGAGGGCTCGACGAGCAGTACTTC
>.|TRBJ2-1|.|TRBV6-1
CASKGESSYNEQFF
TGTGCCAGCAAGGGGGAGAGCTCCTACAATGAGCAGTTCTTC
>TRBD1|TRBJ1-2|.|TRBV20-1
CSASDRGSPLYGYTF
TGCAGTGCTAGTGACAGGGGATCCCCCCTCTATGGCTACACCTTC
>.|TRBJ2-3|.|TRBV9
CASSVSPGISTDTQYF
TGTGCCAGCAGCGTTTCACCGGGGATCAGCACAGATACGCAGTATTTT
>.|TRBJ2-7|.|TRBV6-2/TRBV6-3
CASSRDGPRGEQYF
TGTGCCAGCAGCCGGGACGGCCCGCGTGGGGAGCAGTACTTC
>.|TRBJ1-2|few|TRBV12-3/TRBV12-4
CASSIQLNYGYTF
TGTGCCAGCAGTATACAGCTTAACTATGGCTACACCTTC
>TRBD1|TRBJ1-1|few|TRBV24-1
CATSDGQGKTTEAFF
TGTGCCACCAGTGACGGACAGGGTAAAACCACTGAAGCTTTCTTT
>TRBD2|TRBJ2-1|.|TRBV12-3/TRBV12-4
CASSHTLAGTLHEQFF
TGTGCCAGCAGTCACACACTAGCGGGAACTCTCCATGAGCAGTTCTTC
>.|TRBJ2-5|.|TRBV29-1
CSVSPSDRGETQYF
TGCAGCGTCTCCCCCTCGGACAGAGGCGAGACCCAGTACTTC
>.|TRBJ2-5|.|TRBV6-1
CASSEFGAGVGETQYF
TGTGCCAGCAGTGAATTTGGTGCAGGGGTGGGGGAGACCCAGTACTTC
>.|TRBJ2-7|.|TRBV19
CASREQTGSYEQYF
TGTGCCAGTAGAGAACAAACAGGTAGCTACGAGCAGTACTTC
>.|TRBJ1-2|.|TRBV4-3
CASSQDGTLGGYTF
TGCGCCAGCAGCCAAGATGGGACGTTGGGTGGCTACACCTTC
>.|TRBJ2-1|.|TRBV5-4
CASSFGGQGYNEQFF
TGTGCCAGCAGCTTTGGGGGGCAGGGCTACAATGAGCAGTTCTTC
>.|TRBJ2-1|.|TRBV20-1
CSASGPPFSNEQFF
TGCAGTGCTAGTGGGCCCCCCTTCAGCAATGAGCAGTTCTTC
>.|TRBJ2-5|few|TRBV24-1
CATSEIGTRGAQYF
TGTGCCACCAGTGAGATAGGGACAAGGGGAGCCCAGTACTTC
>.|TRBJ2-5|.|TRBV7-9
CASSLVQGLETQYF
TGTGCCAGCAGCTTAGTGCAGGGGTTGGAGACCCAGTACTTC
>TRBD2|TRBJ2-1|.|TRBV11-3
CASSLDRGGSSYNEQFF
TGTGCCAGCAGCTTAGATAGGGGCGGGAGCTCCTACAATGAGCAGTTCTTC
>.|TRBJ2-5|.|TRBV12-3/TRBV12-4
CASSLVEGGRETQYF
TGTGCCAGCAGTTTAGTAGAGGGTGGGAGAGAGACCCAGTACTTC
>.|TRBJ1-5|.|TRBV5-4
CASSLWGTQNQPQHF
TGTGCCAGCAGCTTGTGGGGAACTCAGAATCAGCCCCAGCATTTT
>.|TRBJ1-2|.|TRBV5-1
CASSLGALNYGYTF
TGCGCCAGCAGCTTGGGGGCCCTTAACTATGGCTACACCTTC
>TRBD2|TRBJ2-3|few|TRBV3-1
CASSPWGDYTDTQYF
TGTGCCAGCAGCCCCTGGGGGGACTACACAGATACGCAGTATTTT
>TRBD2|TRBJ2-4|few|TRBV5-1
CASSLDQPGGIQYF
TGCGCCAGCAGCTTAGATCAACCGGGGGGCATTCAGTACTTC
>TRBD2|TRBJ2-7|many|TRBV5-1
CASSRGLAGAYEQYF
TGCGCCAGCAGCAGGGGACTAGCGGGAGCCTACGAGCAGTACTTC
>TRBD1|TRBJ1-1|few|TRBV24-1
CATSDLRTGRAFF
TGTGCCACCAGTGACCTAAGGACAGGGAGAGCTTTCTTT
>.|TRBJ2-2|few|TRBV5-4
CASSPGTAGKSTGELFF
TGTGCCAGCAGCCCCGGGACAGCGGGAAAGAGCACCGGGGAGCTGTTTTTT
>.|TRBJ1-3|few|TRBV12-3/TRBV12-4
CASSFLSVPLSGNTIYF
TGTGCCAGCAGTTTTCTATCTGTCCCCCTCTCTGGAAACACCATATATTTT
>TRBD1|TRBJ2-7|.|TRBV5-5
CASSLATDRGRQYF
TGTGCCAGCAGCTTGGCCACCGACAGGGGTCGGCAGTACTTC
>.|TRBJ2-1|.|TRBV15
CATSRQSSYNEQFF
TGTGCCACCAGCAGACAGAGCTCCTACAATGAGCAGTTCTTC
>.|TRBJ2-1|few|TRBV9
CASSVGPNEQFF
TGTGCCAGCAGCGTAGGTCCCAATGAGCAGTTCTTC
>TRBD2|TRBJ2-3|few|TRBV5-1
CASSPSGTYPNTQYF
TGCGCCAGCAGCCCTAGCGGGACTTACCCTAATACGCAGTATTTT
>.|TRBJ1-2|.|TRBV24-1
CATASGYGYTF
TGTGCCACCGCGTCTGGGTATGGCTACACCTTC
>TRBD1|TRBJ2-2|.|TRBV7-3
CASSSNRGSNTGELFF
TGTGCCAGCAGCTCTAACAGGGGAAGCAACACCGGGGAGCTGTTTTTT
>.|TRBJ2-3|few|TRBV24-1
CATSANTDTQYF
TGTGCCACCAGTGCCAACACAGATACGCAGTATTTT
>.|TRBJ1-1|.|TRBV5-1
CASRDSLVNTEAFF
TGCGCCAGCAGGGACTCCCTAGTGAACACTGAAGCTTTCTTT
>TRBD2|TRBJ2-5|many|TRBV20-1
CSARLAGRQETQYF
TGCAGTGCTAGACTAGCGGGGCGACAAGAGACCCAGTACTTC
>TRBD2|TRBJ2-3|few|TRBV2
CASTEGLAGTDTQYF
TGTGCCAGCACCGAGGGACTAGCGGGCACAGATACGCAGTATTTT
>TRBD1|TRBJ1-2|.|TRBV5-1
CASSEGGDYGYTF
TGCGCCAGCTCTGAAGGGGGCGACTATGGCTACACCTTC
>.|TRBJ2-2|few|TRBV5-1
CASSLGTKGAGELFF
TGCGCCAGCAGCTTGGGGACCAAAGGCGCCGGGGAGCTGTTTTTT
>.|TRBJ2-7|.|TRBV6-5
CASSYRMGRAGQEQYF
TGTGCCAGCAGTTACAGAATGGGGCGCGCGGGTCAGGAGCAGTACTTC
>.|TRBJ2-1|few|TRBV16
CASSQGPGRSYNEQFF
TGTGCCAGCAGCCAAGGCCCGGGCCGCTCCTACAATGAGCAGTTCTTC
>TRBD1|TRBJ2-1|.|TRBV7-2
CASSLTGGVYNEQFF
TGTGCCAGCAGCTTGACAGGGGGGGTCTACAATGAGCAGTTCTTC
>TRBD1|TRBJ2-2|.|TRBV12-3/TRBV12-4
CASSGTGPGTGELFF
TGTGCCAGCAGCGGGACAGGTCCGGGCACCGGGGAGCTGTTTTTT
>.|TRBJ2-5|.|TRBV6-2/TRBV6-3
CASSPPDYRIKTQYF
TGTGCCAGCAGTCCGCCGGATTACCGGATAAAGACCCAGTACTTC
>TRBD2|TRBJ2-1|.|TRBV20-1
CSARGTSGSWVEFF
TGCAGTGCTAGAGGGACTAGCGGATCTTGGGTGGAGTTCTTC
>.|TRBJ2-3|.|TRBV11-2
CASSLRGGGILTLVSDTQYF
TGTGCCAGCAGCTTACGTGGGGGCGGAATATTAACTTTAGTGTCAGATACGCAGTATTTT
>.|TRBJ2-1|few|TRBV7-3
CASSPQWWLAEQFF
TGTGCCAGCAGCCCGCAGTGGTGGCTAGCGGAGCAGTTCTTC
>.|TRBJ2-7|.|TRBV2
CASRGDAYEQYF
TGTGCCAGCAGAGGGGATGCCTACGAGCAGTACTTC
>.|TRBJ2-3|.|TRBV20-1
CSATHSSVSTDTQYF
TGCAGTGCTACACATTCTAGCGTTAGCACAGATACGCAGTATTTT
>.|TRBJ2-1|.|TRBV29-1
CSVLYGPVADEQFF
TGCAGCGTTTTATATGGTCCGGTTGCGGATGAGCAGTTCTTC
>TRBD1|TRBJ1-5|.|TRBV6-1
CASSRDRVMQPQHF
TGTGCCAGCAGCCGGGACAGGGTAATGCAGCCCCAGCATTTT
>.|TRBJ1-5|few|TRBV11-2
CASSLDWQNQPQHF
TGTGCCAGCAGCTTAGATTGGCAAAACCAGCCCCAGCATTTT